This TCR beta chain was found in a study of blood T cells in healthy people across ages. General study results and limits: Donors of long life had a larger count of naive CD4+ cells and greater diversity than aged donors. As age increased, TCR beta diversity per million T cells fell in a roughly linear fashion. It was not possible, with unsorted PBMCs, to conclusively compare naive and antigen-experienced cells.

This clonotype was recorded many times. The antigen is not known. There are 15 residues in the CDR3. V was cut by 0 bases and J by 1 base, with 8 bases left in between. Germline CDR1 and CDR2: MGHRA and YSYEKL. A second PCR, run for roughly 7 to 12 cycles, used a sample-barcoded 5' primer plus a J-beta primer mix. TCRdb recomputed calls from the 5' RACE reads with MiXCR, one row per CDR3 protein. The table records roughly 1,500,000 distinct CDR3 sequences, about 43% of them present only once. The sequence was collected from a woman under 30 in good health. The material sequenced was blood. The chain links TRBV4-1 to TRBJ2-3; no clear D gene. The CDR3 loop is CASSQDGGGTDTQYF. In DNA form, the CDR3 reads TGCGCCAGCAGCCAAGATGGTGGCGGCACAGATACGCAGTATTTT.